The clone carrying this T cell receptor beta chain appeared a few times. This entry comes from a study of T-cell reconstitution after alpha-beta-depleted transplantation in children. Germline CDR1 DFQATT, CDR2 SNEGSKA (reference sequence). CDR3 length: 14 amino acids. Trimming removed 6 bases from V and 4 bases from J, with 18 bases in between. Preparation of the TCRbeta library used unique molecular identifiers. TCRdb re-called the PCR reads through MiXCR, storing one row per CDR3 protein. Among some 220,000 distinct CDR3 sequences listed, 8% to 9.5% were seen once. The chain has TRBV20-1 and TRBJ2-5; D gene ambiguous. This specimen was PBMCs from the stem cell graft donor, taken from the stem cell graft. This sequence was found in a human donor who donated a stem cell graft to a child with acute lymphoblastic leukemia. In nucleotides, the CDR3 is TGCAGTGCCTCGAAAGGCCTTAAGGGAGAGACCCAGTACTTC. Translated: CSASKGLKGETQYF.